A selection of T cell receptor beta chains follows, all from one sample in a study of blood T cell repertoires in COVID-19. Method: immunoSEQ multiplex PCR; TCRdb's copy keeps in-frame clones and lacks some. The table includes 250,000 to 350,000 clones, 75% to 90% detected once. The sequenced sample consisted of PBMCs or T cells enriched from blood (not recorded which). Receptor source: a woman aged 18-29 years who had recovered from COVID-19. CDR3s include the opening cysteine and the closing phenylalanine or tryptophan. The D gene is left open where the match is weak. Rows give clone size only sometimes, using once, few, many, or a class for an expanded clone.

CDR3 DNA	CDR3 protein	clone size	D gene	V gene	J gene
TGTGCCAGCAGCCAAGGCCTCCAGGGAATGGACGAGCAGTACTTC	CASSQGLQGMDEQYF	-	-	TRBV4-2	TRBJ2-7
TGTGCCAGCAGTTACTCTACGGTGTCCTACAATGAGCAGTTCTTC	CASSYSTVSYNEQFF	-	-	TRBV6-5	TRBJ2-1
TGTGCCAGCAGCTTTCCAGGGGTAGGAGAGACCCAGTACTTC	CASSFPGVGETQYF	-	-	TRBV7-6	TRBJ2-5
TGTGCCAGCAGTGGGGGACAGGGAAGCAATCAGCCCCAGCATTTT	CASSGGQGSNQPQHF	few	TRBD1	TRBV28	TRBJ1-5
TGTGCCAGCAGCACCAGACCCGGGACAGACTACTATGGCTACACCTTC	CASSTRPGTDYYGYTF	-	-	TRBV21-1	TRBJ1-2
TGTGCCTGGAGTGTACGGCAAGAGACCCAGTACTTC	CAWSVRQETQYF	-	-	TRBV30	TRBJ2-5
TGTGCCAGCAGACAAAGCGGGGCGAGCACCGGGGAGCTGTTTTTT	CASRQSGASTGELFF	-	TRBD2	TRBV2	TRBJ2-2
TGCGCCAGCAGCCAAGAGGGCGGGGGGGGAGAGACCCAGTACTTC	CASSQEGGGGETQYF	-	TRBD2	TRBV4-1	TRBJ2-5
TGTGCCACCTCCCTCCTAGCGGGCTCCTACAATGAGCAGTTCTTC	CATSLLAGSYNEQFF	-	TRBD2	TRBV28	TRBJ2-1
TGTGCCAGCAGTGAAGCTTTGGGAGGCCGTTCCCAAGGGACCCAGTACTTC	CASSEALGGRSQGTQYF	-	-	TRBV6-1	TRBJ2-5
TGTGCCAGCAGTCCGGGACAGTATAATTCACCCCTCCACTTT	CASSPGQYNSPLHF	-	TRBD1	TRBV6-5	TRBJ1-6
TGTGCCAGCAGCCCTGCTGGAAACACCATATATTTT	CASSPAGNTIYF	once	-	TRBV5-5	TRBJ1-3
TGTGCCAGCAGCGACCCACTAGCGGGGGCCGGGGAGCTGTTTTTT	CASSDPLAGAGELFF	-	TRBD2	TRBV7-3	TRBJ2-2
TGCGCCAGCAGCCAAGTAAGACTTATCGATACGCAGTATTTT	CASSQVRLIDTQYF	-	-	TRBV4-1	TRBJ2-3
TGCGCCAGCAGCTCGACGACCTCCGGACAGTCGGAGCGCTTAGCCAAAAACATTCAGTACTTC	CASSSTTSGQSERLAKNIQYF	once	-	TRBV5-1	TRBJ2-4
TGCAGTGCTAGTCTTTGGTTCTCGGGTAACGAGCAGTACTTC	CSASLWFSGNEQYF	-	-	TRBV20-1	TRBJ2-7
TGTGCCAGCAGTAAACAGGGGTCCTATAATTCACCCCTCCACTTT	CASSKQGSYNSPLHF	once	TRBD1	TRBV6-5	TRBJ1-6
TGTGCCAGCAAGGACACCCTGAACACTGAAGCTTTCTTT	CASKDTLNTEAFF	-	-	TRBV27	TRBJ1-1
TGCGCCAGTTTTGGGGCCTCCTATAATTCACCCCTCCACTTT	CASFGASYNSPLHF	-	-	TRBV23-1	TRBJ1-6
TGTGCCAGCAGCAAAAGAGGGGACAACAATCAGCCCCAGCATTTT	CASSKRGDNNQPQHF	-	-	TRBV21-1	TRBJ1-5
TGTGCCAGTAGTGTGACAGGGAACACTGAAGCTTTCTTT	CASSVTGNTEAFF	-	-	TRBV19	TRBJ1-1
TGTGCCAGTAGTATCCCACAGGGTACCCCTGAAGCTTTCTTT	CASSIPQGTPEAFF	-	-	TRBV19	TRBJ1-1
TGTGCCAGCAGCGGGACAAACTCAGATACGCAGTATTTT	CASSGTNSDTQYF	-	-	TRBV12-3/TRBV12-4	TRBJ2-3
TGCGCCAGCAAAGCGACGGGGAACACCGGGGAGCTGTTTTTT	CASKATGNTGELFF	-	-	TRBV5-1	TRBJ2-2
TGTGCCAGCAGCCCGGACAGGGGGCTCTACGAGCAGTACTTC	CASSPDRGLYEQYF	-	TRBD1	TRBV13	TRBJ2-7
TGCGCCAGCAGCTTGGAACTACCCAGCTACGAGCAGTACTTC	CASSLELPSYEQYF	few	-	TRBV5-1	TRBJ2-7
TGTGCCAGCTCACCTTTAGCTAGGGGGGGCGAGCAGTACTTC	CASSPLARGGEQYF	-	-	TRBV18	TRBJ2-7
TGTGCCAGCAGCTTGGGGTCGCAGGGAGATACGCAGTATTTT	CASSLGSQGDTQYF	-	-	TRBV5-5	TRBJ2-3
TGTGCCAGCTTACGGGGGGGGCCCTACGAGCAGTACTTC	CASLRGGPYEQYF	-	TRBD2	TRBV6-5	TRBJ2-7
TGTGCCAGCAGCCAAGACCCTGCGACTGAAGCTTTCTTT	CASSQDPATEAFF	-	-	TRBV4-2	TRBJ1-1
TGCAGTGCTAGTTCTGGGGCTTATGGCTACACCTTC	CSASSGAYGYTF	-	-	TRBV20-1	TRBJ1-2
TGCGCCAGCAGCTGGAGGGACGGATCAATTAACACTGAAGCTTTCTTT	CASSWRDGSINTEAFF	-	-	TRBV5-1	TRBJ1-1
TGTGCCAGCAGCTTAGCCTGGGACAGGGGCGACTATGGCTACACCTTC	CASSLAWDRGDYGYTF	once	TRBD1	TRBV11-2	TRBJ1-2
TGTGCCAGCAGCTTCTCGGGGAACGGGGATGGCTACACCTTC	CASSFSGNGDGYTF	-	-	TRBV7-9	TRBJ1-2
TGTGCCAGCAGCCAAGATAGACTTCCTGGGGAGACCCAGTACTTC	CASSQDRLPGETQYF	-	-	TRBV3-1/TRBV3-2	TRBJ2-5
TGTGCCACCGAGGACAGGGGAACTTCCTACGAGCAGTACTTC	CATEDRGTSYEQYF	-	TRBD1	TRBV6-6	TRBJ2-7
TGTGCCTGGAGTACTGGGACAGGGCGCCAGCCCCAGCATTTT	CAWSTGTGRQPQHF	-	TRBD1	TRBV30	TRBJ1-5
TGTGCCAGCAGCTTAAACACAGGGTCTGAAAAACTGTTTTTT	CASSLNTGSEKLFF	once	-	TRBV7-9	TRBJ1-4
TGTGCCAGCAGTTTATCGAGCGTGGGGCCCAGCGAGCAGTACTTC	CASSLSSVGPSEQYF	once	-	TRBV27	TRBJ2-7
TGCGCCAGCAGTGTTGACAGAGCCTACGAGCAGTACTTC	CASSVDRAYEQYF	-	-	TRBV10-1	TRBJ2-7
TGCGCCAGCAGCTTGGCAGGGGGCGACTACGAGCAGTACTTC	CASSLAGGDYEQYF	-	TRBD1	TRBV5-1	TRBJ2-7
TGTGCCAGCAGCTTCGCGTTAGCAGGGGCGACTGAAGCTTTCTTT	CASSFALAGATEAFF	few	-	TRBV11-2	TRBJ1-1
TGTGCCAGCAGCCAGTACGGACAGGGGCCTGAAGCTTTCTTT	CASSQYGQGPEAFF	once	TRBD1	TRBV4-2	TRBJ1-1
TGTGCCAGCAGCTTATCCGGGGGTGCTGATACGCAGTATTTT	CASSLSGGADTQYF	-	-	TRBV7-6	TRBJ2-3